This T cell receptor beta chain is drawn from a study of cytomegalovirus exposure and HLA in healthy donors. CDR3 length: 15 residues. Germline V lookup: CDR1 MNHEY, CDR2 SVGAGI. V shed 6 bases and J 4 bases; nucleotides not matched to a gene: 11. 13 Jbeta primers and 60 Vbeta primers were used for the PCR. The table came from immunoSEQ multiplex PCR; TCRdb's copy has only in-frame clones and leaves some out. The sample lists about 150,000 clones, about 74% occurring once. Sequencing input: PBMCs. This sequence originates from a man aged 18 to 30 in good health and CMV-seropositive. The gene calls are TRBV6-5 and TRBJ2-7, with 8 positions matching TRBD2. This CDR3 is CASRSGLAPVYEQYF. For the CDR3, the DNA is TGTGCCAGCAGATCCGGACTAGCTCCGGTTTACGAGCAGTACTTC.